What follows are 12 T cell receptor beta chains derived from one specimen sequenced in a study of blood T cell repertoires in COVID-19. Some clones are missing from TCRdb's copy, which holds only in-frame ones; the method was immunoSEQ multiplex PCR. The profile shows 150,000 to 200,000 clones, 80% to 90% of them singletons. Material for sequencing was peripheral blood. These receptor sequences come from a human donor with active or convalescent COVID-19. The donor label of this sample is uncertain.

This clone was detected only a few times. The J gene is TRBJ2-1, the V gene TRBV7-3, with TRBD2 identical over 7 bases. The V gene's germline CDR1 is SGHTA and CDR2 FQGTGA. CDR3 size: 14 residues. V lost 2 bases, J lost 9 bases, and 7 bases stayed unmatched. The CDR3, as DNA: TGTGCCAGCAGCTTAGGAGGGCCGGGAGGTGAGCAGTTCTTC. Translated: CASSLGGPGGEQFF.

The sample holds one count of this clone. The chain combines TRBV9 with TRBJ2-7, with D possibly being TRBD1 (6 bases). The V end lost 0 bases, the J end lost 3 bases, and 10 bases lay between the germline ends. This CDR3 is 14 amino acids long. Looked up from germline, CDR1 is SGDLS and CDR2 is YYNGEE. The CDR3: CASSVGGHDYEQYF. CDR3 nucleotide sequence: TGTGCCAGCAGCGTAGGGGGACACGACTACGAGCAGTACTTC.

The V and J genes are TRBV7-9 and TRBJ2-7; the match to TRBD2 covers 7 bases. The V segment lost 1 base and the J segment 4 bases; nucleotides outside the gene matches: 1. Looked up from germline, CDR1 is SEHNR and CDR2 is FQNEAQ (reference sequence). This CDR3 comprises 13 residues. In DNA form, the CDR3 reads TGTGCCAGCAGCTTAGGGGGAGGGTACGAGCAGTACTTC. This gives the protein CASSLGGGYEQYF.

CDR3 nucleotide sequence: TGTGCCAGCAGTATCCCTTTTGACATCACCGGGGAGCTGTTTTTT. This codes for CASSIPFDITGELFF. The chain couples TRBV28 to TRBJ2-2; D uncertain. The CDR3 has 15 amino acids. The germline V gene has CDR1 MDHEN and CDR2 SYDVKM. V was shortened by 5 bases and J by 4 bases, with 14 bases between the two germline ends.

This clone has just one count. The CDR3 loop reads CSTLLKGISHTEAFF. CDR3 coding DNA: TGCAGCACCCTTCTCAAGGGGATCAGCCACACTGAAGCTTTCTTT. V is TRBV29-1 and J is TRBJ1-1, with D possibly matching TRBD1 (5 bases). Germline V gives CDR1 SQVTM, CDR2 ANQGSEA. V lost 8 bases, J lost 3 bases, and 22 bases lay in between. This CDR3 has 15 residues.

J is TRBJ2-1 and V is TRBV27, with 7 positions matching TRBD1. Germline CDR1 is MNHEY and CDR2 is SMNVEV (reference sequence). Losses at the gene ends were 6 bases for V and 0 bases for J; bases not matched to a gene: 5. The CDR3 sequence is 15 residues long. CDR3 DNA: TGTGCCAGCAGCAACGGGGACAGCTCCTACAATGAGCAGTTCTTC. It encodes CASSNGDSSYNEQFF.

CDR3 coding DNA: TGTGCCAGCAGCTTAGCGGGCGGGAGTACGGGCAATGAGCAGTTCTTC. Translating gives CASSLAGGSTGNEQFF. The J gene is TRBJ2-1, the V gene TRBV7-9, with 7 nucleotides matching TRBD2. The CDR3 length is 16 residues. Germline lookup yields CDR1 SEHNR and CDR2 FQNEAQ (reference sequence). V shed 0 bases and J 6 bases; nucleotides not matched to a gene: 8.

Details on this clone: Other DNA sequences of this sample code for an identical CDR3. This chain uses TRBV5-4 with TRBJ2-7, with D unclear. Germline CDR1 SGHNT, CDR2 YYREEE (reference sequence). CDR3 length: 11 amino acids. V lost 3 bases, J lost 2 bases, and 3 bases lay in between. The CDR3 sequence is CASSSTYEQYF. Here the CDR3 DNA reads TGTGCCAGCAGCTCCACCTACGAGCAGTACTTC.

CDR3 in amino acids: CSASRLAGPNEQFF. The CDR3 DNA is TGCAGTGCTAGTAGGCTAGCGGGCCCAAATGAGCAGTTCTTC. V is TRBV20-1 and J is TRBJ2-1, with 8 bases matching TRBD2. The CDR3 has 14 residues. V trimming: 3 bases; J trimming: 7 bases; junction bases outside the gene matches: 8. Germline CDR1 reads DFQATT; CDR2 reads SNEGSKA (reference sequence).

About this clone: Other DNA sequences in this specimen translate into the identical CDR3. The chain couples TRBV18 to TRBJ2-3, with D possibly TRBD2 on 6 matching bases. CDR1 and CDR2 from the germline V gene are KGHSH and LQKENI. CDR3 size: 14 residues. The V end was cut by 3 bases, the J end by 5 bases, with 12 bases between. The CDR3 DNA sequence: TGTGCCAGCTCACCGGGGGGAGGTGGAGATACGCAGTATTTT. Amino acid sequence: CASSPGGGGDTQYF.

Written as DNA, the CDR3 is TGTGCCAGCAGTGAAGAGGCGGTGAACCCCACTGCATATGGCTACACCTTC. Residues: CASSEEAVNPTAYGYTF. The V gene is TRBV6-1, the J gene TRBJ1-2, with D unclear. Trimming took off 1 base at V and 5 bases at J, with 20 bases between the two ends. This CDR3 region has 17 residues. Germline V gene data show CDR1 as MNHNS and CDR2 as SASEGT.

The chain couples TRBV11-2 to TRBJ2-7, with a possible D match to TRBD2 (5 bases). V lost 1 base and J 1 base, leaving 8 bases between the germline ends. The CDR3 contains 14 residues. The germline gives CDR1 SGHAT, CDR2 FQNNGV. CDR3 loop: CASSLAGSSYEQYF. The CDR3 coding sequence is TGTGCCAGCAGCTTAGCGGGGTCGTCCTACGAGCAGTACTTC. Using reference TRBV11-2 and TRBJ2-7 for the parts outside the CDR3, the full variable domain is EAGVAQSPRYKIIEKRQSVAFWCNPISGHATLYWYQQILGQGPKLLIQFQNNGVVDDSQLPKDRFSAERLKGVDSTLKIQPAKLEDSAVYLCASSLAGSSYEQYFGPGTRLTVT.